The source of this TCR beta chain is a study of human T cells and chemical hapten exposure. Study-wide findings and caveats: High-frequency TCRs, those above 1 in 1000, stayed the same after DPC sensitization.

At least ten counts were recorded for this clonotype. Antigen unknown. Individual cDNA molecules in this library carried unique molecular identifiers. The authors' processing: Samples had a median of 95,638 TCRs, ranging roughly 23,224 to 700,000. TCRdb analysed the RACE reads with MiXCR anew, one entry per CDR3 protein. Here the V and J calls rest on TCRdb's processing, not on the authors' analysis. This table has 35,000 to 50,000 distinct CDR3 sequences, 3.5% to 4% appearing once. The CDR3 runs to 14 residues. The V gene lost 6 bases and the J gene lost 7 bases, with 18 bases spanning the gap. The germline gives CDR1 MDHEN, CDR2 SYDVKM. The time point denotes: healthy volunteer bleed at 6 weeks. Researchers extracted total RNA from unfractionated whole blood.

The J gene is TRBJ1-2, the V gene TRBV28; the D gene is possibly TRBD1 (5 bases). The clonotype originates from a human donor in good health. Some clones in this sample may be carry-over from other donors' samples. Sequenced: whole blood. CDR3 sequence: CASSPGGPGGGYTF. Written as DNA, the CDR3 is TGTGCCAGCAGCCCTGGGGGTCCAGGTGGTGGCTACACCTTC.